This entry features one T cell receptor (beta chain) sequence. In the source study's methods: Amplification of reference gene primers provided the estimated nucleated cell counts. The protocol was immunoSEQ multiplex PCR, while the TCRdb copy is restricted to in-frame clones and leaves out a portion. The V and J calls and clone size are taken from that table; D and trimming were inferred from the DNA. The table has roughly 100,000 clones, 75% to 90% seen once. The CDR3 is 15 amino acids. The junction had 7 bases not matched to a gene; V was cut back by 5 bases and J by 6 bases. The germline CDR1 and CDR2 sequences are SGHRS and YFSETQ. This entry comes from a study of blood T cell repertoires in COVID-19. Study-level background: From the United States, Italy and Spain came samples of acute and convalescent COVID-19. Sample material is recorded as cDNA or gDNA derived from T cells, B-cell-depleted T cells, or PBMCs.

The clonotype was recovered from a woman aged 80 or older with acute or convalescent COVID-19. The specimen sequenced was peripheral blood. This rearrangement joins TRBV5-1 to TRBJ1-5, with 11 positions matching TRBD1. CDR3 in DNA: TGCGCCAGCAGTTCCGGGACAGGGGGAGGTCAGCCCCAGCATTTT. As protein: CASSSGTGGGQPQHF. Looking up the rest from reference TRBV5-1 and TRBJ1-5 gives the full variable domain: KAGVTQTPRYLIKTRGQQVTLSCSPISGHRSVSWYQQTPGQGLQFLFEYFSETQRNKGNFPGRFSGRQFSNSRSEMNVSTLELGDSALYLCASSSGTGGGQPQHFGDGTRLSIL.